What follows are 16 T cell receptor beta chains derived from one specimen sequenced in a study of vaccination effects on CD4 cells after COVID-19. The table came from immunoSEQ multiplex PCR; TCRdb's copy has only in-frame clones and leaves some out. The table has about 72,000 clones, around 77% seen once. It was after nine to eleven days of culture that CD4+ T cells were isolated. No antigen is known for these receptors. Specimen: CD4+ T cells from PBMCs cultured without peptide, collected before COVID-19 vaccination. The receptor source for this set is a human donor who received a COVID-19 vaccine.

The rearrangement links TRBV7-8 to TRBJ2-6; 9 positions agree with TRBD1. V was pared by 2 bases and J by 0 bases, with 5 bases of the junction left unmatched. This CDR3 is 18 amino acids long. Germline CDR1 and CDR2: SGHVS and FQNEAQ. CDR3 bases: TGTGCCAGCAGCTTAAGGGACAGGGTGGGCTCTGGGGCCAACGTCCTGACTTTC. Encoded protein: CASSLRDRVGSGANVLTF. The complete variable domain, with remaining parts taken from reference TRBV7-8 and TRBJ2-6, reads GAGVSQSPRYKVAKRGQDVALRCDPISGHVSLFWYQQALGQGPEFLTYFQNEAQLDKSGLPSDRFFAERPEGSVSTLKIQRTQQEDSAVYLCASSLRDRVGSGANVLTFGAGSRLTVL.

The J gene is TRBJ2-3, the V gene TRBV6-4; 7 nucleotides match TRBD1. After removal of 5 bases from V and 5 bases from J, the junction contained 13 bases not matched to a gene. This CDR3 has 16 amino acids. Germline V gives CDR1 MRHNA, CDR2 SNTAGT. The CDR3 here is CASSPSGTAAGDTQYF. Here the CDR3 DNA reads TGTGCCAGCAGTCCCTCCGGGACAGCTGCCGGAGATACGCAGTATTTT.

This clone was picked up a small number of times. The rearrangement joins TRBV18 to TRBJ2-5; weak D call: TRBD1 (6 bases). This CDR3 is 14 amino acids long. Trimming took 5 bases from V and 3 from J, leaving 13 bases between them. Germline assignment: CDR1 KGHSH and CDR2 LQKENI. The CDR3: CASSARGHEETQYF. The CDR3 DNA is TGTGCCAGCTCAGCACGGGGACACGAAGAGACCCAGTACTTC.

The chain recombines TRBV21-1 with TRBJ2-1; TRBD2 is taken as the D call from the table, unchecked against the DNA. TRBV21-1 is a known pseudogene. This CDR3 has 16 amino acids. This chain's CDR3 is CASSAPHGGMDNEQFF. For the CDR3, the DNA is TGTGCCAGCAGCGCCCCGCACGGGGGAATGGACAATGAGCAGTTCTTC.

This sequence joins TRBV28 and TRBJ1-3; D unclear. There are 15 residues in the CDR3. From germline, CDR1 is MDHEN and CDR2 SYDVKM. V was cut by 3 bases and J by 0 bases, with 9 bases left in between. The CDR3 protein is CASSFRPASGNTIYF. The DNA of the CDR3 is TGTGCCAGCAGTTTTAGACCAGCCTCTGGAAACACCATATATTTT.

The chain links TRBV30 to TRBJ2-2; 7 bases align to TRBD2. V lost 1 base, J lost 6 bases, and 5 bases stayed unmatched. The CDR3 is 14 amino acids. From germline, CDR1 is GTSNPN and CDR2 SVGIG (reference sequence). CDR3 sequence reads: CAWSGASGAGELFF. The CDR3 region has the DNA TGTGCCTGGAGTGGGGCTAGCGGCGCCGGGGAGCTGTTTTTT.

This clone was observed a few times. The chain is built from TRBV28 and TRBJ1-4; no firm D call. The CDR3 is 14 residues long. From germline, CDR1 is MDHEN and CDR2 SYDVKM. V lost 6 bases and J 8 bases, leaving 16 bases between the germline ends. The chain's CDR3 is CASSPLFRQEKLFF. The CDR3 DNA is TGTGCCAGCAGCCCCCTTTTTAGGCAGGAAAAACTGTTTTTT.

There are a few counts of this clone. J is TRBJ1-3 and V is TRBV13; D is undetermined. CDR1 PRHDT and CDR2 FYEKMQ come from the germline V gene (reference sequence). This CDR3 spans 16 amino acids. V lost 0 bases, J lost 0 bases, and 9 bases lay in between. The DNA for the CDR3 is TGTGCCAGCAGCTTAGGGACCGGATACTCTGGAAACACCATATATTTT. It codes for CASSLGTGYSGNTIYF.

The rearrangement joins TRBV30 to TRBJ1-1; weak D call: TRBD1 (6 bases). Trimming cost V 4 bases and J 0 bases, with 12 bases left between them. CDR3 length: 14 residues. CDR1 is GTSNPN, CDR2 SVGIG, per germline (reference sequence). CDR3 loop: CAWTTGFMNTEAFF. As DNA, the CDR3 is TGTGCCTGGACTACAGGGTTCATGAACACTGAAGCTTTCTTT.

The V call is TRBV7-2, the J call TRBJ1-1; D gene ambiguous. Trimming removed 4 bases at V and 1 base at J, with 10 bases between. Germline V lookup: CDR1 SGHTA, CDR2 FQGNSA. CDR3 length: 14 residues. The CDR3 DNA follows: TGTGCCAGCAGCTCGGGAGGAGGGAACACTGAAGCTTTCTTT. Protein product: CASSSGGGNTEAFF. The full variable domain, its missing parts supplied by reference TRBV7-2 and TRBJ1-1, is GAGVSQSPSNKVTEKGKDVELRCDPISGHTALYWYRQSLGQGLEFLIYFQGNSAPDKSGLPSDRFSAERTGGSVSTLTIQRTQQEDSAVYLCASSSGGGNTEAFFGQGTRLTVV.

The CDR3 region has the DNA TGTGCCAGCAGCGTGGCAGGGTTTTCCGGGGGGGAGCAGTACGTC. This sequence encodes CASSVAGFSGGEQYV. This chain joins TRBV5-5 and TRBJ2-7, with TRBD2 identical over 7 bases. CDR1 and CDR2 (germline): SGHKS, YYEKEE (reference sequence). The CDR3 has 15 residues. Trimming took 4 bases from V and 7 from J; bases not matched to a gene: 14.

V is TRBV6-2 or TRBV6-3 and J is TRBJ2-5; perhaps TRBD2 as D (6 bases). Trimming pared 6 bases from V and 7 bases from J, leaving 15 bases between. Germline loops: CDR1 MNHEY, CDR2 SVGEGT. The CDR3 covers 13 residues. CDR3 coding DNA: TGTGCCAGCAGGTACGCGGGATCTGCGACCCAGTACTTC. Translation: CASRYAGSATQYF.

DNA of the CDR3: TGCGCCAGCAGTGAGTCGAAAGGGGCGCTCGATGGCTACACCTTC. Its translation is CASSESKGALDGYTF. The rearrangement uses TRBV10-1 and TRBJ1-2, with TRBD1 as a possible D gene (5 bases). V lost 0 bases to trimming and J lost 6 bases, with 14 bases between them. The germline V gene encodes CDR1 WNHNN and CDR2 SYGVQD (reference sequence). This CDR3 comprises 15 residues.

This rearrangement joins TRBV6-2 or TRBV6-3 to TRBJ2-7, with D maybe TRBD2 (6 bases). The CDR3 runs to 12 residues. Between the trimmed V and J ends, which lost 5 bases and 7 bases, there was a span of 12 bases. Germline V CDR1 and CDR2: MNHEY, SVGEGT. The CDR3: CASSLPGGEQYV. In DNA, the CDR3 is TGTGCCAGCAGTCTGCCCGGGGGAGAGCAGTACGTC.

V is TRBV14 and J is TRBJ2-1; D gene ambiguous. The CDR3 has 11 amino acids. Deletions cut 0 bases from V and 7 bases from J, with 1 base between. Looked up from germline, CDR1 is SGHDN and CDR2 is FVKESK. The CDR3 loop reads CASSQENEQFF. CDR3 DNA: TGTGCCAGCAGCCAAGAAAATGAGCAGTTCTTC. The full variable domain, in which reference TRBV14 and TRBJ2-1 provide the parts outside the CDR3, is EAGVTQFPSHSVIEKGQTVTLRCDPISGHDNLYWYRRVMGKEIKFLLHFVKESKQDESGMPNNRFLAERTGGTYSTLKVQPAELEDSGVYFCASSQENEQFFGPGTRLTVL.

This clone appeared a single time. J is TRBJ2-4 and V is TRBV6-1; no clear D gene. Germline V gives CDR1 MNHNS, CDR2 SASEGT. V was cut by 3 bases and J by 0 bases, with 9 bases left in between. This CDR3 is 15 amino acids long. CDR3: CASSDSLLAKNIQYF. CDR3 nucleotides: TGTGCCAGCAGTGACAGTTTGCTAGCCAAAAACATTCAGTACTTC.